These 31 T cell receptor beta chains came from one sample sequenced in a study of Tregs in tolerant kidney transplant recipients. Repertoires were generated with immunoSEQ multiplex PCR, while TCRdb's copy carries only in-frame clones and drops some. This table has 90,000 to 130,000 clones, roughly 90% appearing once. The sample in question was CD4+ T cells from blood, obtained before the transplant. The receptor source for this set is a human donor who received a combined kidney and bone marrow transplant.

The chain links TRBV7-9 to TRBJ1-1, with 11 bases fitting TRBD1. The CDR3 is 15 residues long. V dropped 5 bases and J dropped 1; count of bases not matched to a gene: 3. Germline assignment: CDR1 SEHNR and CDR2 FQNEAQ (reference sequence). The CDR3, as DNA: TGTGCCAGCAGCCCAGGGACAGGGGGGAACACTGAAGCTTTCTTT. Translated, it gives CASSPGTGGNTEAFF.

This chain connects TRBV28 to TRBJ2-7; 10 positions match TRBD2. Trimming cost V 4 bases and J 2 bases; bases outside gene matches: 11. The germline V gene encodes CDR1 MDHEN and CDR2 SYDVKM. The CDR3 spans 17 residues. CDR3 sequence reads: CASSSPTALAGPYEQYF. The CDR3 bases are TGTGCCAGCAGTTCACCGACAGCACTAGCGGGGCCCTACGAGCAGTACTTC.

V usage is TRBV19 and J usage is TRBJ2-3; 14 nucleotides line up with TRBD2. The CDR3 is 16 amino acids. Trimming removed 5 bases from V and 4 bases from J; junction bases left unmatched: 5. Germline loops: CDR1 LNHDA, CDR2 SQIVND (reference sequence). The CDR3: CASSLTSGGAPDTQYF. For the CDR3, the DNA is TGTGCCAGTAGTCTGACTAGCGGGGGGGCCCCAGATACGCAGTATTTT.

This chain connects TRBV5-1 to TRBJ1-1; 9 bases map to TRBD1. Germline assignment: CDR1 SGHRS and CDR2 YFSETQ. The V and J ends lost 6 bases and 6 bases, in that order; junction bases with no gene match: 12. CDR3 length: 15 residues. CDR3: CASTLGDRGAAEAFF. Written as DNA, the CDR3 is TGCGCCAGCACCCTAGGAGACAGGGGGGCCGCTGAAGCTTTCTTT.

This sequence joins TRBV5-4 and TRBJ2-7, with a tentative D call TRBD2 (6 bases). The germline V and J ends were trimmed by 0 bases and 7 bases, with 17 bases remaining between them. The CDR3 is made up of 15 amino acids. Germline CDR1 is SGHNT and CDR2 is YYREEE (reference sequence). CDR3 amino acids: CASSLGGLTAMEQYF. The CDR3 nucleotides are TGTGCCAGCAGCTTGGGGGGACTCACGGCAATGGAGCAGTACTTC.

The V and J genes are TRBV1 and TRBJ1-3; the table names TRBD1, a call not compared with the DNA. TRBV1 is a listed pseudogene. CDR3 length: 14 residues. CDR3 loop: CTSSQDRDVDTIYF. The CDR3 coding sequence is TGCACCAGCAGCCAGGACAGGGACGTGGACACCATATATTTT.

The V gene is TRBV18, the J gene TRBJ1-2; a possible D gene is TRBD1 (6 bases). Deletions cut 3 bases from V and 2 bases from J, with 10 bases between. The CDR3 extends over 14 amino acids. Germline V CDR1 and CDR2: KGHSH, LQKENI. CDR3 residues: CASSPADRNYGYTF. The CDR3 nucleotides are TGTGCCAGCTCACCCGCGGACAGAAACTATGGCTACACCTTC.

The chain uses TRBV5-1 and TRBJ1-1; D possibly corresponds to TRBD1 (6 bases). Germline CDR1 SGHRS, CDR2 YFSETQ. CDR3 length: 14 amino acids. V was cut by 4 bases and J by 0 bases, with 10 bases left in between. CDR3 in amino acids: CASSGDIVNTEAFF. Here the CDR3 DNA reads TGCGCCAGCAGCGGGGACATTGTGAACACTGAAGCTTTCTTT.

The chain combines TRBV18 with TRBJ1-5; maybe TRBD1 (5 bases). Trimming left V 1 base short and J 3 bases short, with 13 bases between. Germline-derived CDR1 and CDR2 are KGHSH and LQKENI. This CDR3 has 16 residues. The CDR3 spells CASSPLGGADNQPQHF. As DNA, the CDR3 is TGTGCCAGCTCACCACTGGGAGGGGCAGACAATCAGCCCCAGCATTTT.

The chain recombines TRBV5-4 with TRBJ2-1; TRBD1 is a possible D gene (5 bases). Trimming removed 2 bases from V and 8 bases from J, with 11 bases in between. In germline, CDR1 is SGHNT, CDR2 YYREEE (reference sequence). This CDR3 has 13 amino acids. CDR3: CASSFVGAYEQFF. The DNA of the CDR3 is TGTGCCAGCAGCTTTGTAGGGGCCTATGAGCAGTTCTTC.

The gene calls are TRBV10-1 and TRBJ2-5; D gene uncertain. V was trimmed by 4 bases and J by 1 base, leaving 7 bases between them. CDR1 is WNHNN and CDR2 is SYGVQD in the germline V gene (reference sequence). This CDR3 is built from 13 residues. CDR3 sequence: CASSGAAQETQYF. CDR3 bases: TGCGCCAGCAGTGGGGCCGCCCAAGAGACCCAGTACTTC.

V is TRBV7-8 and J is TRBJ1-4; no definite D call. This CDR3 contains 16 residues. Trimming removed 5 bases from V and 0 bases from J, with 13 bases in between. Germline values: CDR1 SGHVS, CDR2 FQNEAQ. CDR3 DNA: TGTGCCAGCAGCCCAGGTGACCCTGCAACTAATGAAAAACTGTTTTTT. This sequence encodes CASSPGDPATNEKLFF.

The gene calls are TRBV18 and TRBJ2-1; possibly TRBD2 for D (5 bases). The V and J ends lost 2 bases and 10 bases respectively, with 12 bases between them. The germline CDR1 and CDR2 sequences are KGHSH and LQKENI. The CDR3 length is 13 residues. CDR3 sequence reads: CASSPFEWREQFF. The CDR3 bases are TGTGCCAGCTCACCATTCGAGTGGAGGGAGCAGTTCTTC.

The chain joins TRBV13 to TRBJ1-2; D gene uncertain. The CDR3 totals 13 residues. Trimming took off 5 bases at V and 7 bases at J, with 14 bases between the two ends. In germline, CDR1 is PRHDT, CDR2 FYEKMQ (reference sequence). This CDR3 is CASSPRAGGGYTF. CDR3 nucleotides: TGTGCCAGCAGCCCCCGGGCGGGCGGTGGCTACACCTTC.

The chain uses TRBV12-2 and TRBJ1-1; the table's D call of TRBD1 was not tested on the DNA. TRBV12-2 is tagged as a pseudogene. The CDR3 is 13 amino acids. The CDR3 DNA follows: TGTGCAAGTCGCAGACAGGGGCACACTGAAGCTTTCTTT. It translates to CASRRQGHTEAFF.

The rearrangement links TRBV19 to TRBJ1-2, with 10 bases matching TRBD1. The CDR3 extends over 15 amino acids. Germline V CDR1 and CDR2: LNHDA, SQIVND (reference sequence). With 1 base clipped from V and 4 bases from J, the junction kept 3 bases outside the gene matches. This CDR3 reads CASSIVGTGVYGYTF. Written as DNA, the CDR3 is TGTGCCAGTAGTATAGTAGGGACAGGGGTCTATGGCTACACCTTC.

The chain combines TRBV7-6 with TRBJ2-5, with D tentatively TRBD2 (6 bases). The ends were cut back, 6 bases at V and 3 bases at J, with 20 bases in the middle. Per germline, CDR1 SGHVS and CDR2 FNYEAQ. CDR3 length equals 16 residues. The CDR3 region has the DNA TGTGCCAGCAGTCCCCTTTCCGGGACTTTCAAAGAGACCCAGTACTTC. Amino acids: CASSPLSGTFKETQYF.

This clone came up many times. The CDR3 spells CASSLGPTGGNYGYTF. CDR3 sequence (DNA): TGCGCCAGCAGCTTGGGACCTACAGGGGGAAACTATGGCTACACCTTC. The chain joins TRBV5-1 to TRBJ1-2, with 8 bases that match TRBD1. The V and J ends lost 0 bases and 2 bases, in that order; junction bases with no gene match: 6. The CDR3 covers 16 residues. The germline CDR1 and CDR2 sequences are SGHRS and YFSETQ.

The J gene is TRBJ1-1, the V gene TRBV5-6, with 12 bases fitting TRBD1. From germline, CDR1 is SGHDT and CDR2 YYEEEE. V was clipped by 2 bases and J by 1 base; unmatched bases: 3. The CDR3 is 16 residues long. CDR3 DNA sequence: TGTGCCAGCAGCTTTGGGACAGGGGGCGGGAACACTGAAGCTTTCTTT. Encoded protein: CASSFGTGGGNTEAFF.

The chain joins TRBV11-2 to TRBJ2-1; 7 bases fit TRBD2. Germline-derived CDR1 and CDR2 are SGHAT and FQNNGV. The CDR3 has 16 amino acids. Losses at the gene ends were 3 bases for V and 1 base for J; bases not matched to a gene: 6. The CDR3 DNA is TGTGCCAGCAGCTTGGCCCTAGCGGCGTCCTACAATGAGCAGTTCTTC. It codes for CASSLALAASYNEQFF.

This clone was counted a single time. The rearrangement uses TRBV5-8 and TRBJ1-1, with TRBD1 as a possible D gene (5 bases). Germline lookup yields CDR1 SGHTS and CDR2 YDEGEE. This CDR3 contains 13 residues. Trimming took off 4 bases at V and 3 bases at J, with 10 bases between the two ends. CDR3 sequence reads: CASSPGRDTEAFF. CDR3 in DNA: TGTGCCAGCAGCCCCGGCAGGGACACTGAAGCTTTCTTT.

The chain couples TRBV9 to TRBJ2-3, with D perhaps TRBD2 (6 bases). The CDR3 runs 16 residues. Germline assignment: CDR1 SGDLS and CDR2 YYNGEE. The V end lost 2 bases, the J end lost 2 bases, and 15 bases lay between the germline ends. The CDR3 nucleotides read TGTGCCAGCAGCGTCAGCGGGCAGGCCTACACAGATACGCAGTATTTT. It translates to CASSVSGQAYTDTQYF.

The chain is built from TRBV5-8 and TRBJ2-7; tentatively, D is TRBD2 (6 bases). This CDR3 is 15 amino acids long. The germline V and J ends were trimmed by 3 bases and 0 bases, with 13 bases remaining between them. Germline V gene sequence: CDR1 SGHTS, CDR2 YDEGEE. The CDR3 sequence: CASSWRGVNSYEQYF. Written as DNA, the CDR3 is TGTGCCAGCAGCTGGAGGGGTGTCAACTCCTACGAGCAGTACTTC.

The chain is built from TRBV18 and TRBJ1-2; D is unresolved. CDR1 and CDR2 (germline): KGHSH, LQKENI. The length of the CDR3 is 12 residues. V was cut by 3 bases and J by 6 bases, with 8 bases left in between. CDR3 nucleotide sequence: TGTGCCAGCTCACCCAGATTAAATGGCTACACCTTC. This sequence encodes CASSPRLNGYTF. The full variable domain, its missing parts supplied by reference TRBV18 and TRBJ1-2, is NAGVMQNPRHLVRRRGQEARLRCSPMKGHSHVYWYRQLPEEGLKFMVYLQKENIIDESGMPKERFSAEFPKEGPSILRIQQVVRGDSAAYFCASSPRLNGYTFGSGTRLTVV.

The rearrangement uses TRBV7-2 and TRBJ2-7, with 9 bases fitting TRBD1. The CDR3 has 15 amino acids. Germline CDR1 is SGHTA and CDR2 is FQGNSA. J gave up 3 bases and V 5 bases, and 8 bases lay outside the gene matches. CDR3 residues: CASSLLGTGYYEQYF. The CDR3 region has the DNA TGTGCCAGCAGCCTACTCGGGACAGGGTACTACGAGCAGTACTTC.

This chain links TRBV6-4 with TRBJ1-1, with D possibly matching TRBD1 (5 bases). Trimming pared 7 bases from V and 1 base from J, leaving 13 bases between. Germline CDR1 MRHNA, CDR2 SNTAGT. The CDR3 runs 14 residues. DNA for the CDR3: TGTGCCAGCAAATATTCAGGGTCGAACACTGAAGCTTTCTTT. It yields the protein CASKYSGSNTEAFF.

The gene calls are TRBV23-1 and TRBJ2-7; D is possibly TRBD1 (6 bases). TRBV23-1 is known as an ORF, though its function is uncertain. The V gene lost 0 bases and the J gene lost 8 bases, with 14 bases spanning the gap. This CDR3 comprises 14 residues. DNA for the CDR3: TGCGCCAGCAGTCAATCGGGACAACAACTCAAGCAGTACTTC. As protein: CASSQSGQQLKQYF.

The chain recombines TRBV6-5 with TRBJ1-2; D gene uncertain. This CDR3 comprises 13 residues. V was trimmed by 4 bases and J by 2 bases, leaving 8 bases between them. Germline lookup yields CDR1 MNHEY and CDR2 SVGAGI. The DNA for the CDR3 is TGTGCCAGCAGTTGGACGGGGAACTATGGCTACACCTTC. Translated: CASSWTGNYGYTF.

The chain recombines TRBV6-6 with TRBJ1-1; unclear D gene. The CDR3 sequence is 15 residues long. Germline values: CDR1 MNHNY, CDR2 SVGAGI (reference sequence). The V gene lost 6 bases and the J gene lost 5 bases, with 19 bases spanning the gap. The CDR3: CASSSRGDDATEAFF. The CDR3 region has the DNA TGTGCCAGCAGCTCCCGGGGAGATGATGCTACTGAAGCTTTCTTT.

The chain links TRBV5-1 to TRBJ2-3, with 11 bases that match TRBD2. Germline V CDR1 and CDR2: SGHRS, YFSETQ. V lost 0 bases to trimming and J lost 2 bases; unmatched junction nucleotides: 8. This CDR3 spans 18 amino acids. This CDR3 reads CASSLGPSGGISTDTQYF. The CDR3 nucleotides read TGCGCCAGCAGCTTGGGTCCTAGCGGGGGGATATCCACAGATACGCAGTATTTT.

V gene TRBV5-1 combines with J gene TRBJ2-5; the match to TRBD2 covers 8 bases. This CDR3 has 16 amino acids. V gave up 4 bases and J gave up 5 bases; unmatched junction bases: 13. Germline CDR1 reads SGHRS; CDR2 reads YFSETQ. This chain's CDR3 is CASSLTGLVAGETQYF. CDR3 bases: TGCGCCAGCAGCCTAACGGGACTAGTCGCAGGGGAGACCCAGTACTTC. The full variable domain, rest sourced from reference TRBV5-1 and TRBJ2-5, is KAGVTQTPRYLIKTRGQQVTLSCSPISGHRSVSWYQQTPGQGLQFLFEYFSETQRNKGNFPGRFSGRQFSNSRSEMNVSTLELGDSALYLCASSLTGLVAGETQYFGPGTRLLVL.